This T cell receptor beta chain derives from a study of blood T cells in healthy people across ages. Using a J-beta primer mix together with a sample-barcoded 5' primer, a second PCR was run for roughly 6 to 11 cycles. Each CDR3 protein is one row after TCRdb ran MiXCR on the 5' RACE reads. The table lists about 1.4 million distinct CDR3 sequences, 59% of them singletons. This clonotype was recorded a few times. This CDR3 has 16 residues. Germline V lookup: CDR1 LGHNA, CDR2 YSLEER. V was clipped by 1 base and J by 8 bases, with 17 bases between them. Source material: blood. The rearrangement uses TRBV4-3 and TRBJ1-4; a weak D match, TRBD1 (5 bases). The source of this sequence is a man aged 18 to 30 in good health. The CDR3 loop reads CASSQATWQGGEKLFF. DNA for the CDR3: TGCGCCAGCAGCCAAGCCACGTGGCAGGGTGGGGAAAAACTGTTTTTT.